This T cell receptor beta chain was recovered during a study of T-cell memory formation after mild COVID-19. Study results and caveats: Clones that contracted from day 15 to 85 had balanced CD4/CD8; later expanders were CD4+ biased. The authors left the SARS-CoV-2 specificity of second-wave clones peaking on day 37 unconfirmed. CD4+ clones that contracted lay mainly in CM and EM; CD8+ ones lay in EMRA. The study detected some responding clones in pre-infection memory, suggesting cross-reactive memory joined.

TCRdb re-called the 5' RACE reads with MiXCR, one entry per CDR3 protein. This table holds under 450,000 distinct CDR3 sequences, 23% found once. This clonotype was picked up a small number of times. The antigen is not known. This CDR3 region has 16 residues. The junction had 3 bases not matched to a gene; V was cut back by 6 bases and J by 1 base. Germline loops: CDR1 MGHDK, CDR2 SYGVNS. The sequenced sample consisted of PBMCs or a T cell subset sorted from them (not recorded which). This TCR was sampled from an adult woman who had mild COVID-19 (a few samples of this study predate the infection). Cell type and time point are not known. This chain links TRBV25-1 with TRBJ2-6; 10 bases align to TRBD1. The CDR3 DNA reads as TGTGCCAGCAGGACAGGGGGCAATTCTGGGGCCAACGTCCTGACTTTC. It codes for CASRTGGNSGANVLTF.